Listed here are 26 T cell receptor beta chains from one sample, sequenced in a study of cytomegalovirus exposure and HLA in healthy donors. The PCR was carried out with 60 Vbeta primers and 13 Jbeta primers. The method was immunoSEQ multiplex PCR; TCRdb's version includes in-frame clones alone and lacks a portion of them. There are roughly 150,000 clones in the sample; around 83% occur only once, and 4.1% lies in the top ten. Input material: PBMCs. These receptors were taken from a man aged 45 to 65 in good health and CMV-seropositive.

This chain joins TRBV6-6 and TRBJ1-6; tentatively, D is TRBD1 (5 bases). Trimming removed 7 bases from V and 13 bases from J, with 20 bases in between. CDR3 length equals 14 residues. In germline, CDR1 is MNHNY, CDR2 SVGAGI (reference sequence). Written as DNA, the CDR3 is TGTGCCAGCACCCTACAGGAGGGCAGAGCCCCCCTCCACTTT. Its translation: CASTLQEGRAPLHF.

The chain links TRBV7-9 to TRBJ1-6; D perhaps matches TRBD1 (5 bases). Between the trimmed V and J ends, which lost 6 bases and 4 bases, there was a span of 10 bases. CDR3 length equals 14 residues. Germline assignment: CDR1 SEHNR and CDR2 FQNEAQ (reference sequence). CDR3 sequence: CASSLDTYNSPLHF. The CDR3 DNA reads TGTGCCAGCAGTTTGGACACGTATAATTCACCCCTCCACTTT. Variable domain in full (rest from reference TRBV7-9 and TRBJ1-6): DTGVSQNPRHKITKRGQNVTFRCDPISEHNRLYWYRQTLGQGPEFLTYFQNEAQLEKSRLLSDRFSAERPKGSFSTLEIQRTEQGDSAMYLCASSLDTYNSPLHFGNGTRLTVT.

Worth noting for this clone: The same CDR3 arises from other DNA sequences in this sample as well. J is TRBJ2-2 and V is TRBV6-1; 7 nucleotides match TRBD1. The V segment lost 2 bases and the J segment 6 bases; nucleotides outside the gene matches: 3. There are 14 residues in the CDR3. Germline assignment: CDR1 MNHNS and CDR2 SASEGT. CDR3 sequence (DNA): TGTGCCAGCAGTGAAAGGCAGGGGGCCGGGGAGCTGTTTTTT. Residues: CASSERQGAGELFF.

The chain couples TRBV6-1 to TRBJ1-5; D is undetermined. Germline CDR1 reads MNHNS; CDR2 reads SASEGT. The V end lost 3 bases, the J end lost 3 bases, and 15 bases lay between the germline ends. This CDR3 region has 16 residues. The CDR3 sequence is CASSDSGSSSNQPQHF. The DNA of the CDR3 is TGTGCCAGCAGTGATAGCGGCAGTAGCTCCAATCAGCCCCAGCATTTT.

V gene TRBV7-3 combines with J gene TRBJ1-4; 7 bases match TRBD1. The CDR3 runs to 15 residues. Per germline, CDR1 SGHTA and CDR2 FQGTGA. V lost 4 bases to trimming and J lost 8 bases; unmatched junction nucleotides: 10. The CDR3, as DNA: TGTGCCAGCAGCTCCACCGACAGGGAAGGAGAAAAACTGTTTTTT. Protein sequence: CASSSTDREGEKLFF.

A note on this clone: Different DNA sequences within this sample yield the same CDR3. The gene calls are TRBV7-9 and TRBJ2-5; the match to TRBD2 covers 7 bases. From germline, CDR1 is SEHNR and CDR2 FQNEAQ (reference sequence). The CDR3 totals 15 residues. V was pared by 4 bases and J by 5 bases, with 10 bases of the junction left unmatched. The CDR3 sequence: CASSSERDPQETQYF. The CDR3 DNA is TGTGCCAGCAGCTCCGAGCGGGACCCTCAGGAGACCCAGTACTTC. Complete variable domain (other parts from reference TRBV7-9 and TRBJ2-5): DTGVSQNPRHKITKRGQNVTFRCDPISEHNRLYWYRQTLGQGPEFLTYFQNEAQLEKSRLLSDRFSAERPKGSFSTLEIQRTEQGDSAMYLCASSSERDPQETQYFGPGTRLLVL.

This chain connects TRBV28 to TRBJ1-4, with 7 bases that match TRBD1. V gave up 3 bases and J gave up 13 bases; unmatched junction bases: 8. Looked up from germline, CDR1 is MDHEN and CDR2 is SYDVKM. CDR3 length equals 13 residues. CDR3 loop: CASSFGVWDRLFF. The CDR3 nucleotides are TGTGCCAGCAGTTTCGGAGTTTGGGACAGACTGTTTTTT.

The V call is TRBV14, the J call TRBJ2-7; TRBD2 aligns across 8 bases. The CDR3 runs to 14 residues. The J segment lost 0 bases and the V segment lost 4 bases, leaving 2 bases of the junction unmatched. Germline CDR1 reads SGHDN; CDR2 reads FVKESK. This chain's CDR3 is CASSPSGFSYEQYF. Here the CDR3 DNA reads TGTGCCAGCAGCCCTAGCGGGTTCTCCTACGAGCAGTACTTC.

This chain connects TRBV9 to TRBJ2-1, with 8 positions matching TRBD2. CDR1 is SGDLS and CDR2 is YYNGEE in the germline V gene. The CDR3 extends over 14 amino acids. The trim removed 6 bases at V and 4 bases at J, leaving 6 bases unmatched. The CDR3 loop is CASTGAGAYNEQFF. In DNA, the CDR3 is TGTGCCAGCACAGGAGCGGGGGCGTACAATGAGCAGTTCTTC.

J is TRBJ2-1 and V is TRBV29-1; the match to TRBD1 covers 8 bases. V trimming: 0 bases; J trimming: 7 bases; junction bases outside the gene matches: 8. Germline V gene data show CDR1 as SQVTM and CDR2 as ANQGSEA. The CDR3 length is 15 residues. For the CDR3, the DNA is TGCAGCGTTGAAGATATGGGCAGGGGGCGGAATGAGCAGTTCTTC. Translated, it gives CSVEDMGRGRNEQFF.

The rearrangement uses TRBV9 and TRBJ2-5; the match to TRBD2 covers 9 bases. The germline V gene has CDR1 SGDLS and CDR2 YYNGEE. This CDR3 comprises 13 residues. V lost 0 bases and J lost 9; bases outside the gene matches: 3. CDR3 loop: CASSVDAGGAQYF. DNA of the CDR3: TGTGCCAGCAGCGTAGATGCGGGGGGGGCCCAGTACTTC.

The chain uses TRBV5-4 and TRBJ1-1; a possible D gene is TRBD1 (5 bases). There are 15 residues in the CDR3. V was cut by 0 bases and J by 7 bases, with 16 bases left in between. The germline gives CDR1 SGHNT, CDR2 YYREEE (reference sequence). The CDR3 nucleotides are TGTGCCAGCAGCTTGGCCGGCAGCAGGGTCTTTGAAGCTTTCTTT. It yields the protein CASSLAGSRVFEAFF.

This clone showed up just a few times. This chain uses TRBV5-5 with TRBJ1-5; D remains unclear. Trimming pared 4 bases from V and 1 base from J, leaving 12 bases between. Germline V gene data show CDR1 as SGHKS and CDR2 as YYEKEE (reference sequence). The CDR3 covers 15 residues. The CDR3 protein is CASSVGRISNQPQHF. The CDR3 DNA reads as TGTGCCAGCAGCGTTGGCCGTATCAGCAATCAGCCCCAGCATTTT.

This rearrangement joins TRBV28 to TRBJ1-4, with 9 bases lining up with TRBD1. The CDR3 runs 15 residues. V dropped 6 bases and J dropped 6; count of bases not matched to a gene: 8. Germline CDR1 and CDR2: MDHEN and SYDVKM. The CDR3 DNA sequence: TGTGCCAGCAGCCCGCCGGGACAGGGTCATGAAAAACTGTTTTTT. This encodes CASSPPGQGHEKLFF.

V gene TRBV5-1 combines with J gene TRBJ1-1, with a weak D call TRBD1 (5 bases). Germline assignment: CDR1 SGHRS and CDR2 YFSETQ. The germline V and J ends were trimmed by 5 bases and 0 bases, with 17 bases remaining between them. CDR3 length equals 16 residues. CDR3 sequence (DNA): TGCGCCAGCAGGAGGGTTGGGGACTACTTGAACACTGAAGCTTTCTTT. It codes for CASRRVGDYLNTEAFF.

The chain links TRBV5-1 to TRBJ1-1, with 8 bases identical to TRBD1. Germline V lookup: CDR1 SGHRS, CDR2 YFSETQ. The J segment lost 1 base and the V segment lost 6 bases, leaving 14 bases of the junction unmatched. This CDR3 is 17 amino acids long. CDR3 nucleotide sequence: TGCGCCAGCACTGGATACCACAAGGACAGGGAGAACACTGAAGCTTTCTTT. Residues: CASTGYHKDRENTEAFF.

This chain joins TRBV18 and TRBJ1-1; D not resolved. Trimming pared 0 bases from V and 0 bases from J, leaving 11 bases between. Germline V lookup: CDR1 KGHSH, CDR2 LQKENI. This CDR3 is built from 16 residues. The CDR3 DNA is TGTGCCAGCTCACCACCGGAACAGCTCATGAACACTGAAGCTTTCTTT. Translation: CASSPPEQLMNTEAFF.

The chain uses TRBV27 and TRBJ1-2; D is undetermined. The CDR3 loop spans 14 amino acids. The germline CDR1 and CDR2 sequences are MNHEY and SMNVEV (reference sequence). V was trimmed by 3 bases and J by 4 bases, leaving 12 bases between them. DNA of the CDR3: TGTGCCAGCAGTTTGGCCGGAGTCGGCTATGGCTACACCTTC. Amino acids: CASSLAGVGYGYTF.

The chain joins TRBV2 to TRBJ1-4; 10 positions agree with TRBD1. The V and J ends lost 4 bases and 6 bases, in that order; junction bases with no gene match: 2. CDR1 and CDR2 (germline): SNHLY, FYNNEI. This CDR3 contains 14 residues. Here the CDR3 reads CASSAGQGYEKLFF. The DNA of the CDR3 is TGTGCCAGCAGTGCGGGACAGGGGTATGAAAAACTGTTTTTT. Variable domain in full (rest from reference TRBV2 and TRBJ1-4): EPEVTQTPSHQVTQMGQEVILRCVPISNHLYFYWYRQILGQKVEFLVSFYNNEISEKSEIFDDQFSVERPDGSNFTLKIRSTKLEDSAMYFCASSAGQGYEKLFFGSGTQLSVL.

This chain joins TRBV6-1 and TRBJ2-3; D is perhaps TRBD1 (6 bases). CDR3 length: 14 residues. Trimming stripped 6 bases from V and 4 bases from J, with 14 bases between. Germline V gene data show CDR1 as MNHNS and CDR2 as SASEGT. The CDR3 coding sequence is TGTGCCAGCAGCGACAGGTCATGGTCAGATACGCAGTATTTT. Translated: CASSDRSWSDTQYF.

The V gene is TRBV10-3, the J gene TRBJ2-5; 7 positions agree with TRBD1. J lost 5 bases, V lost 3 bases, and 6 bases had no gene match. The CDR3 has 14 amino acids. The germline gives CDR1 ENHRY, CDR2 SYGVKD. For the CDR3, the DNA is TGTGCCATCAGTGATGACAGGGACGGGGAGACCCAGTACTTC. Protein sequence: CAISDDRDGETQYF.

This clone appeared once. V is TRBV4-2 and J is TRBJ1-2; 7 bases match TRBD1. Germline V gene lookup returns CDR1 LGHNA and CDR2 YNFKEQ. This CDR3 is built from 15 residues. Trimming removed 0 bases from V and 3 bases from J; junction bases left unmatched: 4. DNA of the CDR3: TGTGCCAGCAGCCAAGAGACAGGGCATGACTATGGCTACACCTTC. This codes for CASSQETGHDYGYTF.

As DNA, the CDR3 is TGTGCCAGCAGTTGGGGGGATAGCAATCAGCCCCAGCATTTT. Its protein is CASSWGDSNQPQHF. The rearrangement joins TRBV28 to TRBJ1-5, with D perhaps matching TRBD1 (5 bases). Germline V CDR1 and CDR2: MDHEN, SYDVKM. Deletions cut 4 bases from V and 0 bases from J, with 7 bases between. The CDR3 runs 14 residues.

This clone showed up just a few times. The V and J genes are TRBV4-1 and TRBJ2-2; perhaps TRBD2 as D (6 bases). Trimming shortened V by 1 base and J by 3 bases, and 9 bases separated the two germline ends. The germline CDR1 and CDR2 sequences are MGHRA and YSYEKL. The CDR3 sequence is 15 residues long. This chain's CDR3 is CASSQGWGDTGELFF. The CDR3 DNA reads TGCGCCAGCAGCCAAGGTTGGGGGGACACCGGGGAGCTGTTTTTT.

The rearrangement joins TRBV28 to TRBJ1-2; perhaps TRBD1 as D (5 bases). This CDR3 is built from 15 residues. The germline gives CDR1 MDHEN, CDR2 SYDVKM. The V end was cut by 1 base, the J end by 8 bases, with 17 bases between. The CDR3 DNA reads TGTGCCAGCAGTTTATTATCGGGGGTTGGGGACGGCTACACCTTC. Protein sequence: CASSLLSGVGDGYTF.

The chain combines TRBV28 with TRBJ1-1; D gene ambiguous. V was pared by 8 bases and J by 2 bases, with 15 bases between. The CDR3 consists of 14 residues. Germline assignment: CDR1 MDHEN and CDR2 SYDVKM. CDR3 coding DNA: TGTGCCAGCGTTGTAGCAGCCACTAACACTGAAGCTTTCTTT. Amino acid sequence: CASVVAATNTEAFF.